A single sample is the source of the 17 T cell receptor beta chains below, sequenced in a study of regulatory T cells in long-lasting Graves disease. This sample's time point: newly diagnosed GD, antithyroid drugs for less than 3 months. Extracted PBMC RNA gave rise to the TCR library. Library construction for TCR beta used iRepertoire HTBI primers and Arm-PCR of CDR3 regions. TCRdb re-called the multiplex PCR reads with MiXCR, one entry per CDR3 protein. The table shows around 480,000 distinct CDR3 sequences, with 15% to 20% occurring only once. This sample also appeared in a second study, on T cells in Graves' hyperthyroidism and ophthalmopathy.

Sequenced here: peripheral blood mononuclear cells (PBMCs), sampled at new diagnosis, from a patient treated with antithyroid drugs. The receptors come from a woman aged 35-60 years with Graves disease.

This clonotype was observed at least ten times. The J gene is TRBJ2-2, the V gene TRBV28; 12 bases are a match to TRBD1. The germline V gene has CDR1 MDHEN and CDR2 SYDVKM. This CDR3 has 17 amino acids. V trimming: 7 bases; J trimming: 6 bases; junction bases outside the gene matches: 12. The CDR3 coding sequence is TGTGCCAGCAAAATTCCACCGGGACAGGGGGCGGCCGGGGAGCTGTTTTTT. This encodes CASKIPPGQGAAGELFF. Full variable domain (rest looked up from reference TRBV28 and TRBJ2-2): DVKVTQSSRYLVKRTGEKVFLECVQDMDHENMFWYRQDPGLGLRLIYFSYDVKMKEKGDIPEGYSVSREKKERFSLILESASTNQTSMYLCASKIPPGQGAAGELFFGEGSRLTVL.

As regards this clonotype: Its ends do not fully match the called genes, so a read error is possible. The V gene is TRBV30, the J gene TRBJ2-3; 7 nucleotides align to TRBD1. CDR1 GTSNPN and CDR2 SVGIG come from the germline V gene (reference sequence). The CDR3 loop spans 18 amino acids. CDR3 in DNA: TGTGCCCGGAGTGCTCGAATCCAACTCAGGGGGTCTGGCTCCCTTCAGTATTTT. It encodes CARSARIQLRGSGSLQYF. Drawing the rest from reference TRBV30 and TRBJ2-3, the complete variable domain is SQTIHQWPATLVQPVGSPLSLECTVEGTSNPNLYWYRQAAGRGLQLLFYSVGIGQISSEVPQNLSASRPQDRQFILSSKKLLLSDSGFYLCARSARIQLRGSGSLQYFGPGTRLTVL.

This chain connects TRBV5-1 to TRBJ2-3, with no clear D. Germline-derived CDR1 and CDR2 are SGHRS and YFSETQ. Trimming cost V 4 bases and J 3 bases, with 9 bases left between them. This CDR3 is built from 13 residues. CDR3 DNA: TGCGCCAGCAGCAATACCGGGACAGATACGCAGTATTTT. Translating gives CASSNTGTDTQYF. Variable domain in full (rest from reference TRBV5-1 and TRBJ2-3): KAGVTQTPRYLIKTRGQQVTLSCSPISGHRSVSWYQQTPGQGLQFLFEYFSETQRNKGNFPGRFSGRQFSNSRSEMNVSTLELGDSALYLCASSNTGTDTQYFGPGTRLTVL.

The chain is built from TRBV6-1 and TRBJ2-3, with 8 bases lining up with TRBD2. In germline, CDR1 is MNHNS, CDR2 SASEGT. The CDR3 spans 15 residues. J was trimmed by 1 base and V by 3 bases; bases with no gene match: 3. The CDR3 region has the DNA TGTGCCAGCAGTGACGGGGGGGGACGCACAGATACGCAGTATTTT. It translates to CASSDGGGRTDTQYF.

This clonotype was seen ten or more times. V usage is TRBV5-1 and J usage is TRBJ1-5; 9 positions agree with TRBD1. From germline, CDR1 is SGHRS and CDR2 YFSETQ. CDR3 length equals 15 residues. J gave up 6 bases and V 0 bases, and 4 bases lay outside the gene matches. This chain's CDR3 is CASSLATGGGQPQHF. The CDR3 nucleotides read TGCGCCAGCAGCTTGGCAACAGGGGGCGGTCAGCCCCAGCATTTT.

With respect to this clonotype: A read error is possible here, since a much larger clone lies one base away. In DNA, the CDR3 is TGTGCCAGCCGTACTGGACGGGACGAGGGCAATCAGCCCCAGCATTTT. Translating it yields CASRTGRDEGNQPQHF. V is TRBV6-1 and J is TRBJ1-5, with D possibly TRBD1 on 5 matching bases. The CDR3 consists of 16 residues. The V end lost 8 bases, the J end lost 2 bases, and 19 bases lay between the germline ends. Looked up from germline, CDR1 is MNHNS and CDR2 is SASEGT.

The chain links TRBV5-6 to TRBJ1-1; the D is unclear. CDR1 and CDR2 (germline): SGHDT, YYEEEE. The CDR3 extends over 13 amino acids. V was pared by 2 bases and J by 2 bases, with 7 bases between. In nucleotides, the CDR3 is TGTGCCAGCAGCTTCCAGGACAACACTGAAGCTTTCTTT. Translated: CASSFQDNTEAFF.

This clonotype was counted only a few times. The rearrangement uses TRBV20-1 and TRBJ2-6; TRBD1 might be the D (6 bases). This CDR3 region has 14 residues. Trimming shortened V by 4 bases and J by 3 bases, and 10 bases separated the two germline ends. Germline CDR1 DFQATT, CDR2 SNEGSKA (reference sequence). The CDR3 sequence: CSATGARGANVLTF. CDR3 coding DNA: TGCAGTGCTACAGGGGCGCGTGGGGCCAACGTCCTGACTTTC.

The J gene is TRBJ2-5, the V gene TRBV27; 8 positions match TRBD2. The CDR3 length is 17 residues. Trimming took 9 bases from V and 2 from J; bases not matched to a gene: 17. Germline-derived CDR1 and CDR2 are MNHEY and SMNVEV (reference sequence). As DNA, the CDR3 is TGTGCCAGTACCCTATTCTGGCCAGCGGGGGTTCAAGAGACCCAGTACTTC. Translating it yields CASTLFWPAGVQETQYF.

This clonotype was observed many times. The V call is TRBV5-1, the J call TRBJ2-1; D may be TRBD1 (6 bases). Trimming shortened V by 5 bases and J by 9 bases, and 18 bases separated the two germline ends. Germline assignment: CDR1 SGHRS and CDR2 YFSETQ. CDR3 length equals 14 residues. CDR3 sequence reads: CASSYAGEDFEQFF. CDR3 bases: TGCGCCAGCAGTTACGCAGGGGAAGATTTTGAGCAGTTCTTC.

The table lists this clonotype with many counts. The rearrangement uses TRBV20-1 and TRBJ2-7, with D tentatively TRBD1 (6 bases). CDR1 DFQATT and CDR2 SNEGSKA come from the germline V gene (reference sequence). There are 11 residues in the CDR3. V was pared by 6 bases and J by 4 bases, with 10 bases between. CDR3 loop: CSAGQFYEQYF. In nucleotides, the CDR3 is TGCAGTGCAGGACAGTTTTACGAGCAGTACTTC.

The genes are TRBV5-1 and TRBJ1-3; D is undetermined. The length of the CDR3 is 17 residues. V was shortened by 4 bases and J by 0 bases, with 17 bases between the two germline ends. Germline CDR1 SGHRS, CDR2 YFSETQ. CDR3 DNA: TGCGCCAGCAGCAGAGGAGGCCTGGAAAACTCTGGAAACACCATATATTTT. This gives the protein CASSRGGLENSGNTIYF.

Ten or more counts support this clonotype. The gene calls are TRBV20-1 and TRBJ2-7, with D perhaps matching TRBD2 (5 bases). This CDR3 spans 14 amino acids. Trimming pared 5 bases from V and 4 bases from J, leaving 18 bases between. Germline values: CDR1 DFQATT, CDR2 SNEGSKA (reference sequence). The chain's CDR3 is CSALGLDEGYEQYF. The CDR3 DNA is TGCAGTGCTCTAGGCCTCGACGAGGGATACGAGCAGTACTTC.

This clonotype was found a few times. V usage is TRBV29-1 and J usage is TRBJ2-3; TRBD2 aligns across 12 bases. The CDR3 is 13 residues long. Germline V lookup: CDR1 SQVTM, CDR2 ANQGSEA. This CDR3 reads CSAGTSGTDTQYF. CDR3 nucleotides: TGCAGTGCCGGGACTAGCGGGACAGATACGCAGTATTTT.

This clonotype has just a few counts. The chain has TRBV11-2 and TRBJ1-2, with no clear D. Germline V lookup: CDR1 SGHAT, CDR2 FQNNGV. V gave up 5 bases and J gave up 10 bases, with 17 bases separating them. This CDR3 contains 13 residues. For the CDR3, the DNA is TGTGCCAGCAGCCGCCTGGGGTGGTCAGTCTACACCTTC. Translating it yields CASSRLGWSVYTF.

This clonotype was found a few times. The rearrangement links TRBV6-5 to TRBJ1-2; D remains unclear. Trimming left V 4 bases short and J 6 bases short, with 9 bases between. Germline loops: CDR1 MNHEY, CDR2 SVGAGI. The CDR3 contains 12 residues. The CDR3 protein is CASSSPGNGYTF. The CDR3 nucleotides read TGTGCCAGCAGTTCGCCCGGCAATGGCTACACCTTC.

The rearrangement uses TRBV6-1 and TRBJ1-2, with a weak D call TRBD1 (6 bases). The V end was cut by 10 bases, the J end by 4 bases, with 16 bases between. CDR1 is MNHNS and CDR2 is SASEGT in the germline V gene. The CDR3 sequence is 13 residues long. CDR3 amino acids: CATATGVFYGYTF. In nucleotides, the CDR3 is TGTGCCACTGCGACAGGAGTTTTCTATGGCTACACCTTC.